The rows below give T cell receptor beta chains drawn from one sample of a study of blood T cell repertoires in COVID-19. The repertoire was sequenced with immunoSEQ multiplex PCR; TCRdb's copy has only in-frame clones and lacks some. The repertoire holds about 140,000 clones, with 80% to 90% as singletons. Specimen: peripheral blood. The receptors stem from a woman in her forties or fifties with acute or convalescent COVID-19. CDR3s include the opening cysteine and the closing phenylalanine or tryptophan. Each record gives: clone size, J gene, V gene, D gene, CDR3 protein, CDR3 DNA. The D gene is left open where the match is weak. Expanded clones are given a class, and other clones once, few, many or no size at all.

size: NA
J: TRBJ1-4
V: TRBV11-2
D: NA
CDR3: CASSLPRGLAQKLFF
DNA: TGTGCCAGCAGCCTCCCGAGGGGACTTGCGCAAAAACTGTTTTTT

size: NA
J: TRBJ2-7
V: TRBV30
D: TRBD1
CDR3: CAWSRDRAYEQYF
DNA: TGTGCCTGGAGCCGGGACAGGGCCTACGAGCAGTACTTC

size: NA
J: TRBJ1-5
V: TRBV28
D: TRBD1
CDR3: CASSTDRASNQPQHF
DNA: TGTGCCAGCAGTACGGACAGGGCCAGCAATCAGCCCCAGCATTTT

size: NA
J: TRBJ2-6
V: TRBV7-3
D: NA
CDR3: CASSLNRDSGANVLTF
DNA: TGTGCCAGCAGCTTAAACAGGGACTCTGGGGCCAACGTCCTGACTTTC

size: NA
J: TRBJ2-7
V: TRBV7-9
D: NA
CDR3: CASSFDPSGYEQYF
DNA: TGTGCCAGCAGCTTTGATCCATCGGGTTACGAGCAGTACTTC

size: NA
J: TRBJ2-7
V: TRBV7-8
D: NA
CDR3: CASSLSSIYTSSPKPYEQYF
DNA: TGTGCCAGCAGCTTATCTAGCATTTACACCAGCTCCCCTAAACCTTACGAGCAGTACTTC

size: NA
J: TRBJ1-1
V: TRBV28
D: NA
CDR3: CASSLLRGNTEAFF
DNA: TGTGCCAGCAGTCTCTTGCGAGGGAACACTGAAGCTTTCTTT

size: NA
J: TRBJ1-5
V: TRBV6-5
D: NA
CDR3: CASSYSTANQPQHF
DNA: TGTGCCAGCAGTTACTCGACAGCCAATCAGCCCCAGCATTTT

size: NA
J: TRBJ1-3
V: TRBV18
D: NA
CDR3: CASSQRTGSDGNTIYF
DNA: TGTGCCAGCTCACAAAGAACAGGGTCGGATGGAAACACCATATATTTT

size: NA
J: TRBJ1-6
V: TRBV10-3
D: TRBD1
CDR3: CAIKGQGNSPLHF
DNA: TGTGCCATCAAGGGACAGGGAAATTCACCCCTCCACTTT

size: NA
J: TRBJ2-7
V: TRBV6-5
D: NA
CDR3: CASTDGSYEQYF
DNA: TGTGCCAGCACAGACGGGAGCTACGAGCAGTACTTC

size: NA
J: TRBJ1-1
V: TRBV9
D: NA
CDR3: CASSSQGSMNTEAFF
DNA: TGTGCCAGCAGCTCACAGGGTTCTATGAACACTGAAGCTTTCTTT

size: NA
J: TRBJ1-1
V: TRBV28
D: NA
CDR3: CASSLFGAAGVNTEAFF
DNA: TGTGCCAGCAGTTTATTTGGGGCCGCGGGGGTAAACACTGAAGCTTTCTTT

size: NA
J: TRBJ1-1
V: TRBV10-3
D: NA
CDR3: CAITGGPDTEAFF
DNA: TGTGCCATCACGGGGGGTCCGGACACTGAAGCTTTCTTT

size: NA
J: TRBJ2-7
V: TRBV28
D: TRBD2
CDR3: CASSRNFGGADEQYF
DNA: TGTGCCAGCAGCCGAAACTTCGGGGGGGCAGACGAGCAGTACTTC

size: NA
J: TRBJ1-2
V: TRBV7-8
D: TRBD1
CDR3: CASSLSDREYGYTF
DNA: TGTGCCAGCAGCTTATCGGACAGGGAATATGGCTACACCTTC

size: NA
J: TRBJ2-6
V: TRBV6-4
D: NA
CDR3: CASSDSQGGANVLTF
DNA: TGTGCCAGCAGTGACTCCCAGGGCGGGGCCAACGTCCTGACTTTC

size: NA
J: TRBJ1-1
V: TRBV15
D: NA
CDR3: CATSRGGQGRNTEAFF
DNA: TGTGCCACCAGCAGAGGGGGGCAGGGGCGGAATACTGAAGCTTTCTTT

size: few
J: TRBJ1-1
V: TRBV3-1/TRBV3-2
D: TRBD1
CDR3: CASSQGQGNTEAFF
DNA: TGTGCCAGCAGCCAAGGACAGGGGAACACTGAAGCTTTCTTT

size: NA
J: TRBJ1-1
V: TRBV19
D: NA
CDR3: CASSIWDRGWNTEAFF
DNA: TGTGCCAGTAGTATATGGGATAGGGGATGGAACACTGAAGCTTTCTTT

size: few
J: TRBJ2-7
V: TRBV6-5
D: TRBD2
CDR3: CASSYWTSGRHEQYF
DNA: TGTGCCAGCAGTTACTGGACTAGCGGGAGACACGAGCAGTACTTC

size: NA
J: TRBJ1-1
V: TRBV19
D: NA
CDR3: CASSIGGQGTGTEAFF
DNA: TGTGCCAGTAGTATTGGTGGGCAGGGGACGGGCACTGAAGCTTTCTTT

size: NA
J: TRBJ1-3
V: TRBV4-1
D: NA
CDR3: CASSQESPRQVLSGNTIYF
DNA: TGCGCCAGCAGCCAAGAAAGCCCGCGACAGGTCCTCTCTGGAAACACCATATATTTT